The T cell receptor beta chain under discussion was sequenced for a study of blood T cell repertoires in COVID-19. Generated by immunoSEQ multiplex PCR, the TCRdb table keeps only in-frame clones and is missing some. This sample has 200,000 to 250,000 clones, with around 86% found just once. The clonotype was recovered from a man aged 25 to 40 who had recovered from COVID-19. Sequences were obtained from peripheral blood.

CDR3 residues: CAISFEVLNEQFF. CDR3 sequence (DNA): TGTGCCATCAGTTTTGAGGTCCTCAATGAGCAGTTCTTC. The chain employs TRBV10-3 and TRBJ2-1; D not certain. The germline gives CDR1 ENHRY, CDR2 SYGVKD. The V end was cut by 5 bases, the J end by 6 bases, with 11 bases between. The CDR3 is 13 amino acids.